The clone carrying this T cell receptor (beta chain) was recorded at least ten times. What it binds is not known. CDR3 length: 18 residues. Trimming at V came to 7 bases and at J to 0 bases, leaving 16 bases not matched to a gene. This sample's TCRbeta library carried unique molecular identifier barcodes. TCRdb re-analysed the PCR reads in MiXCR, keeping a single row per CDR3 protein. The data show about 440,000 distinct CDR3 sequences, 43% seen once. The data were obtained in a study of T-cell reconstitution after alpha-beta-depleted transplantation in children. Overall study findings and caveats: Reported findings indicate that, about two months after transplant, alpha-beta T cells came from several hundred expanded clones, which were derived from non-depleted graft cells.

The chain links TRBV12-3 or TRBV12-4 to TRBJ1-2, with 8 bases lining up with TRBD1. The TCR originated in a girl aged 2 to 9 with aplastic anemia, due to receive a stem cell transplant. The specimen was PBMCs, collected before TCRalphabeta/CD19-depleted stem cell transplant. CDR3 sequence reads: CASTPPAGTGPSNYGYTF. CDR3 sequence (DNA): TGTGCCAGCACCCCTCCAGCCGGGACAGGACCTTCTAACTATGGCTACACCTTC.